The rows below give T cell receptor beta chains drawn from one sample of a study of molecular identifiers for immune sequencing clone quantification. Each CDR3 protein is one row after TCRdb ran MiXCR on the PCR reads. The table records about 86,000 distinct CDR3 sequences, more than 20% of them present only once. Sequencing used naive CD8+ T cells from blood, with Jurkat cell RNA spiked in. The source is a human donor in good health. Some libraries in this study had Jurkat cell RNA spiked in. CDR3s include the opening cysteine and the closing phenylalanine or tryptophan. D genes are given only for firm matches. Not all rows give a size; the values are once, few, many and, for expanded clones, a class.

clone_size j_call v_call d_call cdr3_nt cdr3_aa
many TRBJ2-2 TRBV6-2/TRBV6-3 . TGTGCCAGCAGTAATCCCCTAACGGCAGGTTCGAACACCGGGGAGCTGTTTTTT CASSNPLTAGSNTGELFF
few TRBJ2-5 TRBV5-6 . TGTGCCAGCAGCACCTCGAGCTTTGTGCGCTCCGTCCCCCAAGAGACCCAGTACTTC CASSTSSFVRSVPQETQYF
many TRBJ2-5 TRBV6-5 TRBD1 TGTGCCAGCAGTTACTCGACAGGGGAGACCCAGTACTTC CASSYSTGETQYF
. TRBJ2-2 TRBV7-9 TRBD1 TGTGCCAGCAGCCAGCCGGGACAGGCGAACACCGGGGAGCTGTTTTTT CASSQPGQANTGELFF
many TRBJ1-2 TRBV4-1 TRBD1 TGCGCCACCAAACAGGGGGAAGACTATGGCTACACCTTC CATKQGEDYGYTF
many TRBJ2-2 TRBV28 TRBD2 TGTGCCAGCAGTTTATATCTAGCGGGGGTGGCAACCGGGGAGCTGTTTTTT CASSLYLAGVATGELFF
few TRBJ2-3 TRBV20-1 . TGCAGTGCTAGAGATTCATGGGGGATAGATACGCAGTATTTT CSARDSWGIDTQYF
many TRBJ1-1 TRBV7-9 . TGTGCCAGCAGCTCGCCGGACGTGGCGAACACTGAAGCTTTCTTT CASSSPDVANTEAFF
few TRBJ1-1 TRBV30 . TGTGCCTGGAGTTTAGACAGCTATGAAGCTTTCTTT CAWSLDSYEAFF
. TRBJ2-7 TRBV4-3 . TGCGCCAGCAGTCCTGGGACGGCGAGCCCCTACGAGCAGTACTTC CASSPGTASPYEQYF
. TRBJ2-5 TRBV9 . TGTGCCAGCAGCCCCCCAGTTTCGAGGCAGGGGTTCCAAGAGACCCAGTACTTC CASSPPVSRQGFQETQYF
. TRBJ2-7 TRBV4-3 . TGCGCCAGCAGCCAAGCGCTAGCCCTCCCCTCCTACGAGCAGTACTTC CASSQALALPSYEQYF
few TRBJ2-7 TRBV28 . TGTGCCAGCAGTTTATCCGGGACTGACTACGAGCAGTACTTC CASSLSGTDYEQYF
many TRBJ2-3 TRBV7-9 . TGTGCCAGCAGCTTACGAGGGGAGGATACGCAGTATTTT CASSLRGEDTQYF
. TRBJ2-2 TRBV28 . TGTGCCAGCAGTTTAGACACCGGGGAGCTGTTTTTT CASSLDTGELFF
many TRBJ1-2 TRBV7-9 . TGTGCCAGCAGCTTAGGGGGCGTGGCTGAGCAAGCTAACTATGGCTACACCTTC CASSLGGVAEQANYGYTF
few TRBJ2-5 TRBV19 . TGTGCCAGTACCGGACTCAACCAAGAGACCCAGTACTTC CASTGLNQETQYF
. TRBJ2-2 TRBV7-9 . TGTGCCAGCAGCTACCCGACGACTCCCGGGGAGCTGTTTTTT CASSYPTTPGELFF
once TRBJ2-2 TRBV19 . TGTGCCAGTAGTATAGTCTATGGGTCGACCGGGGAGCTGTTTTTT CASSIVYGSTGELFF
. TRBJ2-7 TRBV12-5 . TGTGCTAGTGGTGGGGGAGGGGGGGCCTACGAGCAGTACTTC CASGGGGGAYEQYF
. TRBJ2-1 TRBV27 . TGTGCCAGCAGTTCGTCTTCGGCCAATGAGCAGTTCTTC CASSSSSANEQFF
many TRBJ2-7 TRBV7-2 . TGTGCCAGCAGCTTAAACCCACCCGGGAGCTCTTACGAGCAGTACTTC CASSLNPPGSSYEQYF
many TRBJ1-4 TRBV7-9 TRBD1 TGTGCCAGCAGCGGACAGGGTCTCGCTAATGAAAAACTGTTTTTT CASSGQGLANEKLFF
many TRBJ1-1 TRBV2 . TGTGCCAGCAGTGACGGGGTTGGGGGGGCAAACACTGAAGCTTTCTTT CASSDGVGGANTEAFF
. TRBJ2-2 TRBV5-4 TRBD2 TGTGCCAGCGGGGGAGGGGACACCGGGGAGCTGTTTTTT CASGGGDTGELFF
many TRBJ1-1 TRBV28 TRBD1 TGTGCCAGCAGTTCCCCCTCGACAGGGGACACTGAAGCTTTCTTT CASSSPSTGDTEAFF
. TRBJ2-7 TRBV13 TRBD1 TGTGCCAGCAGCATGAGGGACAGCGCCTACGGGCAGTACTTC CASSMRDSAYGQYF
. TRBJ2-1 TRBV12-3/TRBV12-4 . TGTGCCAGCAGCCGCCCGAAGGGTGAGCAGTTCTTC CASSRPKGEQFF
many TRBJ1-1 TRBV5-6 . TGTGCCAGCAGCTTGTTGCGCACTGAAGCTTTCTTT CASSLLRTEAFF
. TRBJ2-3 TRBV9 . TGTGCCAGCAGCGTAGAGGGGGGAGCAGATACGCAGTATTTT CASSVEGGADTQYF
many TRBJ2-7 TRBV7-6 TRBD1 TGTGCCAGCAGCCCGGGACAGGCAGCCTACGAGCAGTACTTC CASSPGQAAYEQYF
many TRBJ1-2 TRBV6-2/TRBV6-3 . TGTGCCAGCAGTGAAGCAGGTTGGACCGATTATGGCTACACCTTC CASSEAGWTDYGYTF
many TRBJ2-2 TRBV29-1 . TGCAGCGTTGAGGGGAGCGGGGAGCTGTTTTTT CSVEGSGELFF
many TRBJ2-5 TRBV4-3 . TGCGCCAGCAGCCAAGTTGTCGGACCAACGAAAGAGACCCAGTACTTC CASSQVVGPTKETQYF
many TRBJ2-7 TRBV12-3/TRBV12-4 . TGTGCCAGCAGTTTACGGGGACTGTCCTACGAGCAGTACTTC CASSLRGLSYEQYF
. TRBJ1-4 TRBV7-9 . TGTGCCAGCAGCCTGACAGAGAGTAATGAAAAACTGTTTTTT CASSLTESNEKLFF
many TRBJ2-3 TRBV12-3/TRBV12-4 . TGTGCCAGCAGTTTAGCGATCTTAGATACGCAGTATTTT CASSLAILDTQYF
few TRBJ2-3 TRBV5-6 . TGTGCCAGCAGCCCCCGGCCACTGATAGCGGTTAGCACAGATACGCAGTATTTT CASSPRPLIAVSTDTQYF
many TRBJ1-1 TRBV20-1 . TGCAGTGCAGAGTTGACAAAGGGTTTTGCTTTCTTT CSAELTKGFAFF
many TRBJ2-5 TRBV15 . TGTGCCACCATTGCTAGCAGGGGGGGAGAGACCCAGTACTTC CATIASRGGETQYF
many TRBJ1-1 TRBV29-1 . TGCAGCGTTGCGTGGGACTGGAACACTGAAGCTTTCTTT CSVAWDWNTEAFF
. TRBJ2-5 TRBV6-2/TRBV6-3 . TGTGCCAGCAGTTGCCCAGGGGCGAACAGCCTACCCCAAGAGACCCAGTACTTC CASSCPGANSLPQETQYF
few TRBJ2-7 TRBV20-1 TRBD2 TGCAGTGCTAGAGATACTAGCGGGATATGGCCCTACGAGCAGTACTTC CSARDTSGIWPYEQYF
many TRBJ2-7 TRBV27 TRBD1 TGTGCCAGCAGTTTATATGGCGGGACAGGGGTAGAGCAGTACTTC CASSLYGGTGVEQYF
many TRBJ2-3 TRBV5-1 TRBD2 TGCGCCAGCAGCCCCGGGACTAGCGGGGGGTTCACAGATACGCAGTATTTT CASSPGTSGGFTDTQYF
. TRBJ1-1 TRBV30 . TGTGCCTGGTCCTTTGCAACCGGTGAAGCTTTCTTT CAWSFATGEAFF
. TRBJ2-5 TRBV24-1 TRBD1 TGTGCCACCAGTGATTTCCGGGACAGCCAAGGGACCCGGTACTTC CATSDFRDSQGTRYF
. TRBJ1-1 TRBV7-9 TRBD1 TGTGCCAGCAGCCCCTGGACAGGGACGTTTTTGAACACTGAAGCTTTCTTT CASSPWTGTFLNTEAFF
many TRBJ2-5 TRBV14 TRBD1 TGTGCCAGCAGCCAAGTAAACAGGGGGCCAGGAGAGACCCAGTACTTC CASSQVNRGPGETQYF
many TRBJ2-3 TRBV4-1 . TGCGCCAGCAAAAGGACAGATACCCCACTCAGCACAGATACGCAGTATTTT CASKRTDTPLSTDTQYF
. TRBJ2-2 TRBV6-1 . TGTGCCAGCAGTGAGGAGGGCCGGTTGACCGGGGAGCTGTTTTTT CASSEEGRLTGELFF
. TRBJ2-7 TRBV5-1 . TGCGCCAGCAGCTCCGGGGGTAGCTACGAGCAGTACTTC CASSSGGSYEQYF
many TRBJ1-4 TRBV5-1 TRBD1 TGCGCCAGCAGCAGAGGGACAGGGGGCGCGACTAATGAAAAACTGTTTTTT CASSRGTGGATNEKLFF
. TRBJ2-7 TRBV6-2/TRBV6-3 TRBD2 TGTGCCAGCAGCACCATAGCGGGGGGTGCCTACGAGCAGTACTTC CASSTIAGGAYEQYF
many TRBJ2-7 TRBV7-9 . TGTGCCAGCAGCTTAGCGAGGCAGGGTACCGAGCAGTACTTC CASSLARQGTEQYF